Below, 29 T cell receptor beta chains from the same sample are listed, as sequenced in a study of T cell repertoires in cytomegalovirus infection. TCRdb ran MiXCR on the reads and lists one entry per CDR3 protein. The sample carries around 450,000 distinct CDR3 sequences, roughly 31% recorded once. The sequenced sample was PBMCs. Receptors originate from a human donor in good health (CMV status not recorded). Some clones in this sample may be carry-over from other donors' samples.

The CDR3 coding sequence is TGTGCCAGCCTTCAGCCCGTTTCCGGGGAGCTGTTTTTT. This codes for CASLQPVSGELFF. This chain uses TRBV2 with TRBJ2-2; D unresolved. V dropped 8 bases and J dropped 6 bases, with 13 bases sitting between them. Germline-derived CDR1 and CDR2 are SNHLY and FYNNEI. The CDR3 spans 13 residues.

This chain links TRBV4-1 with TRBJ1-1, with D uncertain. The CDR3 is 16 amino acids. Germline loops: CDR1 MGHRA, CDR2 YSYEKL. Trimming stripped 3 bases from V and 4 bases from J, with 18 bases between. The CDR3 reads CASSHVGSSLGTEAFF. CDR3 in DNA: TGCGCCAGCAGCCATGTTGGTTCGTCCCTGGGCACTGAAGCTTTCTTT.

This chain joins TRBV19 and TRBJ1-2; 7 bases are a match to TRBD1. Looked up from germline, CDR1 is LNHDA and CDR2 is SQIVND (reference sequence). The CDR3 loop spans 11 amino acids. V was pared by 8 bases and J by 8 bases, with 5 bases of the junction left unmatched. The CDR3 bases are TGTGCCAGTGGGACAGATGTGGGCTACACCTTC. It translates to CASGTDVGYTF. The whole variable domain, remainder taken from reference TRBV19 and TRBJ1-2, is DGGITQSPKYLFRKEGQNVTLSCEQNLNHDAMYWYRQDPGQGLRLIYYSQIVNDFQKGDIAEGYSVSREKKESFPLTVTSAQKNPTAFYLCASGTDVGYTFGSGTRLTVV.

This clonotype was recorded many times. Written as DNA, the CDR3 is TGTGCCAGCAGCTTATACATTGACTATGGCTACACCTTC. This gives the protein CASSLYIDYGYTF. This chain connects TRBV7-2 to TRBJ1-2, with unresolved D. The CDR3 has 13 residues. Germline lookup yields CDR1 SGHTA and CDR2 FQGNSA. Trimming took 2 bases from V and 3 from J, leaving 7 bases between them.

This clonotype was seen ten or more times. The chain combines TRBV7-9 with TRBJ2-1, with D tentatively TRBD1 (5 bases). This CDR3 contains 14 residues. Deletions cut 8 bases from V and 5 bases from J, with 16 bases between. CDR1 and CDR2 from the germline V gene are SEHNR and FQNEAQ (reference sequence). The CDR3, as DNA: TGTGCCAGCGCCTGGGGCAGGGTGGACAATGAGCAGTTCTTC. The encoded protein is CASAWGRVDNEQFF.

The chain carries TRBV2 and TRBJ1-1, with TRBD1 identical over 7 bases. J gave up 7 bases and V 6 bases, and 8 bases lay outside the gene matches. Looked up from germline, CDR1 is SNHLY and CDR2 is FYNNEI. This CDR3 is 13 amino acids long. The CDR3 DNA reads as TGTGCCAGCAGGAGGGACAGAATCGATGAAGCTTTCTTT. It specifies CASRRDRIDEAFF.

The V and J genes are TRBV28 and TRBJ1-2; maybe TRBD1 (5 bases). CDR3 length: 16 residues. V lost 3 bases and J lost 5, with 19 bases in between. Germline-derived CDR1 and CDR2 are MDHEN and SYDVKM. CDR3 in amino acids: CASSFFEGNGLYGYTF. The CDR3, as DNA: TGTGCCAGCAGTTTTTTCGAGGGGAACGGCTTGTATGGCTACACCTTC.

This clonotype was seen a few times. The V and J genes are TRBV7-9 and TRBJ2-7, with 7 nucleotides matching TRBD1. This CDR3 region has 15 residues. V lost 5 bases, J lost 7 bases, and 14 bases stayed unmatched. Looked up from germline, CDR1 is SEHNR and CDR2 is FQNEAQ (reference sequence). Here the CDR3 DNA reads TGTGCCAGCAGCGACAAACAGGGGCCCTTTTGGGAGCAGTACTTC. Protein product: CASSDKQGPFWEQYF.

The chain couples TRBV12-3 or TRBV12-4 to TRBJ1-2; the D gene is possibly TRBD1 (5 bases). This CDR3 has 15 residues. V was pared by 7 bases and J by 7 bases, with 22 bases between. The CDR3 coding sequence is TGTGCCAGCATCGATGGGGGTTCTCAGTCTGGTGGCTACACCTTC. This gives the protein CASIDGGSQSGGYTF.

This clonotype was counted between two and nine times. V usage is TRBV6-1 and J usage is TRBJ2-2; weak D call: TRBD1 (5 bases). The CDR3 is 17 amino acids. Trimming took off 5 bases at V and 5 bases at J, with 21 bases between the two ends. Germline V CDR1 and CDR2: MNHNS, SASEGT. CDR3 nucleotide sequence: TGTGCCAGCAGTACCGAGCATGACAGCTTAATAACCGGGGAGCTGTTTTTT. It encodes CASSTEHDSLITGELFF.

Many counts were recorded for this clonotype. This rearrangement joins TRBV7-2 to TRBJ2-6; TRBD1 agrees at 8 bases. Germline trimming cut 3 bases from V and 0 bases from J; bases unmatched to any gene: 7. Germline values: CDR1 SGHTA, CDR2 FQGNSA. CDR3 length: 18 amino acids. The CDR3 here is CASSFRTGISSGANVLTF. The CDR3, as DNA: TGTGCCAGCAGCTTTCGGACAGGGATCAGCTCTGGGGCCAACGTCCTGACTTTC.

The table lists this clonotype with many counts. DNA of the CDR3: TGTGCCAGCAGCTTAGAGCTTCAGCGCAATCAGCCCCAGCATTTT. This translates into CASSLELQRNQPQHF. This chain joins TRBV7-2 and TRBJ1-5; D unresolved. CDR1 SGHTA and CDR2 FQGNSA come from the germline V gene. V was cut by 1 base and J by 2 bases, with 9 bases left in between. CDR3 length equals 15 residues.

DNA of the CDR3: TGTGCCAGCAGTTTTCGAGGCCAGACCGGGGAGCTGTTTTTT. Amino acid sequence: CASSFRGQTGELFF. J is TRBJ2-2 and V is TRBV12-3 or TRBV12-4; D is unclear. The CDR3 loop spans 14 amino acids. The V end was cut by 3 bases, the J end by 5 bases, with 10 bases between.

This rearrangement joins TRBV5-4 to TRBJ2-3; the match to TRBD1 covers 7 bases. CDR3 length equals 18 residues. After removal of 4 bases from V and 6 bases from J, the junction contained 20 bases not matched to a gene. Germline V CDR1 and CDR2: SGHNT, YYREEE (reference sequence). The CDR3 coding sequence is TGTGCCAGCAGCCAGACAGGGAGTGGTGGATCGAGATCGGATACGCAGTATTTT. Translated: CASSQTGSGGSRSDTQYF.

A few counts support this clonotype. This chain uses TRBV4-1 with TRBJ2-1, with 8 bases aligning to TRBD2. Germline lookup yields CDR1 MGHRA and CDR2 YSYEKL. Trimming removed 0 bases from V and 2 bases from J; junction bases left unmatched: 6. The CDR3 length is 17 residues. In DNA form, the CDR3 reads TGCGCCAGCAGCCAAGATCCGGCGGGGGGCCCCTACAATGAGCAGTTCTTC. Amino acid sequence: CASSQDPAGGPYNEQFF.

This clonotype was observed at least ten times. This sequence joins TRBV11-3 and TRBJ2-6; D uncertain. V lost 0 bases, J lost 0 bases, and 9 bases lay in between. CDR1 is SGHNT, CDR2 YENEEA, per germline. The CDR3 sequence is 17 residues long. The CDR3 DNA follows: TGTGCCAGCAGCTTAGAAGGTTGGCCCTCTGGGGCCAACGTCCTGACTTTC. This encodes CASSLEGWPSGANVLTF.

This clonotype was recorded at least ten times. V is TRBV6-5 and J is TRBJ2-7; no clear D gene. The V gene lost 0 bases and the J gene lost 3 bases, with 12 bases spanning the gap. The CDR3 sequence is 15 residues long. In germline, CDR1 is MNHEY, CDR2 SVGAGI. The CDR3 spells CASSYSEETFYEQYF. CDR3 coding DNA: TGTGCCAGCAGTTACTCGGAAGAAACCTTCTACGAGCAGTACTTC.

CDR3 nucleotide sequence: TGTGCCAGCAGCCAAAAGGGTCACGGAGGGACTGAAGCTTTCTTT. The encoded protein is CASSQKGHGGTEAFF. V and J are TRBV14 and TRBJ1-1; D remains ambiguous. The germline V and J ends were trimmed by 2 bases and 5 bases, with 15 bases remaining between them. Germline V gene lookup returns CDR1 SGHDN and CDR2 FVKESK. The CDR3 runs 15 residues.

This chain links TRBV7-9 with TRBJ2-5; 7 nucleotides agree with TRBD1. Germline CDR1 and CDR2: SEHNR and FQNEAQ (reference sequence). Unmatched junction bases numbered 10, after V lost 1 base and J lost 2 bases. This CDR3 region has 17 residues. The CDR3 region has the DNA TGTGCCAGCAGCTTAGGAGCGACAGGGTCTAGGCAAGAGACCCAGTACTTC. Encoded protein: CASSLGATGSRQETQYF.

V gene TRBV6-1 combines with J gene TRBJ2-7; TRBD1 aligns across 7 bases. This CDR3 comprises 16 residues. Unmatched junction bases numbered 9, after V lost 4 bases and J lost 0 bases. Germline V gene sequence: CDR1 MNHNS, CDR2 SASEGT. The CDR3, as DNA: TGTGCCAGCAGTGCTTACACAGGGGAGATCTCCTACGAGCAGTACTTC. Encoded protein: CASSAYTGEISYEQYF.

This clonotype was seen only a few times. The J gene is TRBJ2-1, the V gene TRBV20-1; possibly TRBD1 or TRBD2 for D (5 bases each). Trimming took 5 bases from V and 2 from J, leaving 13 bases between them. Germline CDR1 reads DFQATT; CDR2 reads SNEGSKA (reference sequence). The CDR3 is 14 residues long. DNA of the CDR3: TGCAGTGCTGATTCTGGGGGTACCTACAATGAGCAGTTCTTC. Protein: CSADSGGTYNEQFF.

Points on this clonotype: The junction does not match germline at one end; this may be a read error. The genes are TRBV12-3 or TRBV12-4 and TRBJ2-3, with D perhaps being TRBD1 or TRBD2 (5 bases each). The CDR3 covers 12 residues. As DNA, the CDR3 is TGTGACAGCAGTCCAGGGACCGATACGCAGTATTTT. It is translated as CDSSPGTDTQYF.

This clonotype showed up many times. This chain links TRBV7-2 with TRBJ2-5; D not certain. Trimming removed 1 base at V and 7 bases at J, with 10 bases between. From germline, CDR1 is SGHTA and CDR2 FQGNSA. The CDR3 sequence is 13 residues long. CDR3 residues: CASSLGRVGTQYF. CDR3 bases: TGTGCCAGCAGCTTAGGCAGAGTGGGGACCCAGTACTTC.

This chain links TRBV7-2 with TRBJ1-1; D uncertain. Looked up from germline, CDR1 is SGHTA and CDR2 is FQGNSA. V was clipped by 1 base and J by 5 bases, with 14 bases between them. The CDR3 sequence is 15 residues long. CDR3 in DNA: TGTGCCAGCAGCTTAGTTTCCCGGGATGGGACTGAAGCTTTCTTT. Its protein product is CASSLVSRDGTEAFF. The complete variable domain, with remaining parts taken from reference TRBV7-2 and TRBJ1-1, reads GAGVSQSPSNKVTEKGKDVELRCDPISGHTALYWYRQSLGQGLEFLIYFQGNSAPDKSGLPSDRFSAERTGGSVSTLTIQRTQQEDSAVYLCASSLVSRDGTEAFFGQGTRLTVV.

V usage is TRBV12-3 or TRBV12-4 and J usage is TRBJ1-4, with D maybe TRBD1 (5 bases). CDR3 length: 14 amino acids. Between the trimmed V and J ends, which lost 1 base and 7 bases, there was a span of 10 bases. The DNA for the CDR3 is TGTGCCAGCAGTTTAGAGGGGCTGAGTGAAAAACTGTTTTTT. Encoded protein: CASSLEGLSEKLFF.

This clonotype appeared a few times. This chain uses TRBV7-6 with TRBJ1-2; no clear D gene. Germline values: CDR1 SGHVS, CDR2 FNYEAQ. The CDR3 runs to 13 residues. The V gene lost 1 base and the J gene lost 8 bases, with 11 bases spanning the gap. The CDR3 DNA reads as TGTGCCAGCAGCTTAGGGTCCGGTGGGGGCTACACCTTC. The encoded protein is CASSLGSGGGYTF.

This clonotype was observed a single time. A clone one base away is much larger, so this may be a read error. The chain has TRBV27 and TRBJ2-7; maybe TRBD1 (6 bases). The CDR3 covers 13 residues. CDR1 and CDR2 from the germline V gene are MNHEY and SMNVEV (reference sequence). This CDR3 is CASSFRGSYEQDF. CDR3 DNA sequence: TGTGCCAGCAGTTTTAGGGGGTCCTACGAGCAGGACTTC.

V and J are TRBV4-2 and TRBJ2-1; 12 bases fit TRBD2. Trimming took 3 bases from V and 0 from J; bases not matched to a gene: 9. The length of the CDR3 is 19 residues. CDR1 LGHNA and CDR2 YNFKEQ come from the germline V gene. The CDR3 sequence is CASSHVRTSGAGSYNEQFF. CDR3 nucleotides: TGTGCCAGCAGCCACGTACGGACTAGCGGGGCCGGCTCCTACAATGAGCAGTTCTTC.

This clonotype was recorded at least ten times. The chain recombines TRBV4-1 with TRBJ2-7, with 9 positions matching TRBD2. CDR1 MGHRA and CDR2 YSYEKL come from the germline V gene. Unmatched junction bases numbered 8, after V lost 4 bases and J lost 4 bases. This CDR3 has 15 amino acids. This CDR3 is CASSPPGGGAYEQYF. Here the CDR3 DNA reads TGCGCCAGCAGCCCCCCGGGCGGGGGGGCATACGAGCAGTACTTC.